Listed here are 22 T cell receptor beta chains from one sample, sequenced in a study of cytomegalovirus exposure and HLA in healthy donors. The PCR ran on 60 Vbeta and 13 Jbeta primers. Data came from immunoSEQ multiplex PCR; TCRdb stores just in-frame clones and leaves some out. Of just under 250,000 clones listed, 82% are singletons. Material for sequencing was PBMCs. The receptors were gathered from a middle-aged woman in good health and CMV-seropositive.

The V call is TRBV6-6, the J call TRBJ2-7, with D uncertain. The CDR3 runs to 11 residues. Germline CDR1 reads MNHNY; CDR2 reads SVGAGI (reference sequence). Between the trimmed V and J ends, which lost 6 bases and 1 base, there was a span of 4 bases. CDR3 amino acids: CASSPSYEQYF. The DNA of the CDR3 is TGTGCCAGCAGCCCATCCTACGAGCAGTACTTC.

The chain recombines TRBV7-2 with TRBJ1-4, with TRBD1 matching over 7 bases. CDR3 size: 15 residues. Trimming took 3 bases from V and 0 from J; bases not matched to a gene: 1. Germline lookup yields CDR1 SGHTA and CDR2 FQGNSA. The CDR3 here is CASSFTGATNEKLFF. DNA for the CDR3: TGTGCCAGCAGCTTTACAGGGGCAACTAATGAAAAACTGTTTTTT.

The chain recombines TRBV4-3 with TRBJ2-4; 9 bases are shared with TRBD2. V dropped 1 base and J dropped 3; count of bases not matched to a gene: 4. The CDR3 length is 16 residues. Germline V gives CDR1 LGHNA, CDR2 YSLEER. The CDR3 loop reads CASSQVGREGKNIQYF. Here the CDR3 DNA reads TGCGCCAGCAGCCAAGTGGGGCGGGAGGGCAAAAACATTCAGTACTTC.

This sequence joins TRBV9 and TRBJ2-5, with TRBD2 identical over 16 bases. From germline, CDR1 is SGDLS and CDR2 YYNGEE. V gave up 4 bases and J gave up 4 bases; unmatched junction bases: 10. The CDR3 loop spans 18 amino acids. In DNA form, the CDR3 reads TGTGCCAGCAGCACGGGACTAGCGGGAGGGTCCGGAGGAGAGACCCAGTACTTC. The encoded protein is CASSTGLAGGSGGETQYF.

This chain joins TRBV2 and TRBJ1-2; D is possibly TRBD1 (5 bases). The germline V gene has CDR1 SNHLY and CDR2 FYNNEI. The germline V and J ends were trimmed by 8 bases and 4 bases, with 20 bases remaining between them. There are 15 residues in the CDR3. As DNA, the CDR3 is TGTGCCAGCCCGACCTATCAGGGTTTGGCCTATGGCTACACCTTC. Translating it yields CASPTYQGLAYGYTF.

J is TRBJ1-2 and V is TRBV5-6; 7 nucleotides align to TRBD1. The V gene's germline CDR1 is SGHDT and CDR2 YYEEEE. The trim removed 6 bases at V and 4 bases at J, leaving 9 bases unmatched. There are 14 residues in the CDR3. The CDR3 here is CASTRGRGSYGYTF. CDR3 coding DNA: TGTGCCAGCACCCGAGGCAGGGGGTCCTATGGCTACACCTTC.

The chain has TRBV2 and TRBJ2-7; a weak D match, TRBD1 (6 bases). The CDR3 sequence is 13 residues long. Germline V CDR1 and CDR2: SNHLY, FYNNEI. V lost 5 bases and J 5 bases, leaving 13 bases between the germline ends. The CDR3 region is CASSWNRENEQYF. The CDR3 bases are TGTGCCAGCAGTTGGAACAGGGAGAACGAGCAGTACTTC.

This clone came up a few times. J is TRBJ2-7 and V is TRBV25-1, with 8 bases that match TRBD1. Trimming cost V 5 bases and J 3 bases; bases outside gene matches: 6. CDR1 and CDR2 (germline): MGHDK, SYGVNS. The CDR3 covers 14 residues. CDR3 amino acids: CASSPSGQGYEQYF. The DNA for the CDR3 is TGTGCCAGCAGTCCATCCGGACAGGGCTACGAGCAGTACTTC.

The rearrangement links TRBV5-1 to TRBJ2-2, with D possibly TRBD2 on 6 matching bases. Germline CDR1 SGHRS, CDR2 YFSETQ. The V and J ends lost 0 bases and 6 bases respectively, with 9 bases between them. CDR3 length: 14 residues. The CDR3 DNA follows: TGCGCCAGCAGCTTGGAAGGAGGGTCCGGGGAGCTGTTTTTT. It yields the protein CASSLEGGSGELFF.

In its sample, this clone was seen a few times. This chain connects TRBV10-3 to TRBJ1-1; 8 bases are a match to TRBD1. Trimming removed 6 bases from V and 1 base from J; junction bases left unmatched: 7. The germline gives CDR1 ENHRY, CDR2 SYGVKD. The CDR3 spans 15 residues. The CDR3 DNA reads as TGTGCCATCAGAAGGGGCGGGACAGGGAACACTGAAGCTTTCTTT. Translation gives CAIRRGGTGNTEAFF.

The rearrangement links TRBV5-1 to TRBJ2-7, with 10 bases aligning to TRBD1. With V trimmed by 0 bases and J by 0 bases, 3 bases remained unmatched. Germline V gene lookup returns CDR1 SGHRS and CDR2 YFSETQ. The CDR3 runs to 16 residues. CDR3: CASSLAGTGASYEQYF. The CDR3 bases are TGCGCCAGCAGCTTGGCCGGGACAGGGGCCTCCTACGAGCAGTACTTC.

The chain carries TRBV5-1 and TRBJ2-5; 10 positions agree with TRBD1. Gene TRBJ2-7 matches the end of the DNA better, so the J call may be wrong. The CDR3 loop spans 14 amino acids. The germline gives CDR1 SGHRS, CDR2 YFSETQ. For the CDR3, the DNA is TGCGCCAGCAGCCCCGGGACAGGGGACTACGAGCAGTACTTC. Protein sequence: CASSPGTGDYEQYF.

The chain employs TRBV19 and TRBJ2-7, with 10 bases lining up with TRBD1. Looked up from germline, CDR1 is LNHDA and CDR2 is SQIVND (reference sequence). The CDR3 contains 14 residues. With 5 bases clipped from V and 4 bases from J, the junction kept 5 bases outside the gene matches. Here the CDR3 reads CASSVRDRGYEQYF. The CDR3 coding sequence is TGTGCCAGTAGTGTCCGGGACAGGGGTTACGAGCAGTACTTC.

V usage is TRBV7-2 and J usage is TRBJ1-1; D gene ambiguous. The V end lost 3 bases, the J end lost 2 bases, and 7 bases lay between the germline ends. Germline lookup yields CDR1 SGHTA and CDR2 FQGNSA. The CDR3 covers 13 residues. CDR3: CASSLDFNTEAFF. The CDR3 bases are TGTGCCAGCAGCTTGGACTTTAACACTGAAGCTTTCTTT. Combining the CDR3 with reference TRBV7-2 and TRBJ1-1 gives the whole variable domain GAGVSQSPSNKVTEKGKDVELRCDPISGHTALYWYRQSLGQGLEFLIYFQGNSAPDKSGLPSDRFSAERTGGSVSTLTIQRTQQEDSAVYLCASSLDFNTEAFFGQGTRLTVV.

This chain connects TRBV19 to TRBJ2-5, with TRBD2 matching 10 bases. V lost 3 bases to trimming and J lost 5 bases; unmatched junction nucleotides: 6. The CDR3 runs to 15 residues. From germline, CDR1 is LNHDA and CDR2 SQIVND (reference sequence). The CDR3: CASSMALAGTETQYF. Here the CDR3 DNA reads TGTGCCAGTAGTATGGCACTAGCGGGGACTGAGACCCAGTACTTC.

A few counts support this clone. The CDR3 reads CASREGGNYGYTF. CDR3 DNA sequence: TGTGCCAGCAGGGAGGGGGGGAACTATGGCTACACCTTC. V is TRBV6-5 and J is TRBJ1-2; tentatively, D is TRBD1 (6 bases). V dropped 6 bases and J dropped 2 bases, with 10 bases sitting between them. The CDR3 has 13 residues. Germline values: CDR1 MNHEY, CDR2 SVGAGI.

The chain recombines TRBV25-1 with TRBJ1-2; D is perhaps TRBD1 (5 bases). This CDR3 spans 17 amino acids. Germline V lookup: CDR1 MGHDK, CDR2 SYGVNS. V was clipped by 4 bases and J by 6 bases, with 24 bases between them. This chain's CDR3 is CASSGPLEGTGWDGYTF. CDR3 coding DNA: TGTGCCAGCAGTGGTCCTCTGGAGGGGACGGGGTGGGATGGCTACACCTTC.

This clone was seen a handful of times. The chain joins TRBV29-1 to TRBJ1-4, with D hard to call. V lost 4 bases, J lost 0 bases, and 6 bases lay in between. CDR1 and CDR2 (germline): SQVTM, ANQGSEA. The CDR3 is 13 residues long. CDR3 residues: CSVVLATNEKLFF. Here the CDR3 DNA reads TGCAGCGTTGTTCTAGCAACTAATGAAAAACTGTTTTTT. Full variable domain (missing parts from reference TRBV29-1 and TRBJ1-4): SAVISQKPSRDICQRGTSLTIQCQVDSQVTMMFWYRQQPGQSLTLIATANQGSEATYESGFVIDKFPISRPNLTFSTLTVSNMSPEDSSIYLCSVVLATNEKLFFGSGTQLSVL.

CDR3 protein: CASSPGISQGNTEAFF. The CDR3 nucleotides read TGTGCCAGTAGTCCTGGGATATCCCAGGGGAACACTGAAGCTTTCTTT. The chain links TRBV19 to TRBJ1-1, with TRBD1 as a possible D gene (5 bases). CDR1 LNHDA and CDR2 SQIVND come from the germline V gene (reference sequence). V lost 5 bases, J lost 1 base, and 17 bases lay in between. The CDR3 is 16 amino acids.

This rearrangement joins TRBV10-3 to TRBJ2-7; TRBD2 might be the D (5 bases). Germline lookup yields CDR1 ENHRY and CDR2 SYGVKD. The CDR3 extends over 14 amino acids. V was shortened by 6 bases and J by 6 bases, with 18 bases between the two germline ends. CDR3 nucleotide sequence: TGTGCCATCAGCCCGGGATCCTTTTTGAGCGAGCAGTACTTC. It specifies CAISPGSFLSEQYF.

Note on this clone: Other nucleotide sequences from this sample produce the same CDR3. The chain is built from TRBV27 and TRBJ2-6; TRBD1 aligns across 7 bases. Germline V gene sequence: CDR1 MNHEY, CDR2 SMNVEV (reference sequence). The CDR3 runs 15 residues. V lost 4 bases to trimming and J lost 2 bases; unmatched junction nucleotides: 2. Here the CDR3 reads CASSSQGAGANVLTF. The CDR3 bases are TGTGCCAGCAGTTCGCAGGGGGCTGGGGCCAACGTCCTGACTTTC.

This clone was found once. The chain joins TRBV29-1 to TRBJ2-3, with 11 bases aligning to TRBD2. V was pared by 1 base and J by 2 bases, with 11 bases of the junction left unmatched. The CDR3 has 18 residues. Germline CDR1 reads SQVTM; CDR2 reads ANQGSEA. This chain's CDR3 is CSVEGGPASGRYTDTQYF. CDR3 DNA sequence: TGCAGCGTTGAAGGGGGGCCCGCTAGCGGGAGGTACACAGATACGCAGTATTTT.